The 21 T cell receptor beta chains below come from one sample, sequenced in a study of T cells in Graves' hyperthyroidism and ophthalmopathy. What was amplified from RNA transcripts were TCR beta CDR3 regions. In the first-round RT-PCR of the TCR CDR3, the HTBI primer set was used. TCRdb used MiXCR to reprocess the multiplex PCR reads, holding one entry per CDR3 protein. The sample has under 600,000 distinct CDR3 sequences, about a sixth seen once. The specimen was blood. These receptors all come from a woman in her thirties or forties with Graves' ophthalmopathy.

This clonotype was picked up many times. The chain joins TRBV7-9 to TRBJ2-7, with a weak D call TRBD1 (6 bases). CDR3 length: 16 residues. CDR1 SEHNR and CDR2 FQNEAQ come from the germline V gene (reference sequence). V was clipped by 5 bases and J by 0 bases, with 17 bases between them. CDR3 region: CASSALWTASSYEQYF. Written as DNA, the CDR3 is TGTGCCAGCAGCGCGCTCTGGACAGCGAGCTCCTACGAGCAGTACTTC. The variable domain in full, with the rest retrieved from reference TRBV7-9 and TRBJ2-7, is DTGVSQNPRHKITKRGQNVTFRCDPISEHNRLYWYRQTLGQGPEFLTYFQNEAQLEKSRLLSDRFSAERPKGSFSTLEIQRTEQGDSAMYLCASSALWTASSYEQYFGPGTRLTVT.

This clonotype was detected ten times or more. This rearrangement joins TRBV18 to TRBJ2-3, with 8 bases identical to TRBD1. The CDR3 loop spans 15 amino acids. Germline CDR1 reads KGHSH; CDR2 reads LQKENI. V lost 1 base, J lost 1 base, and 1 base stayed unmatched. DNA for the CDR3: TGTGCCAGCTCACCACAACAGGGGGGCACAGATACGCAGTATTTT. Translating gives CASSPQQGGTDTQYF.

This clonotype was observed many times. The rearrangement uses TRBV11-2 and TRBJ2-2; a weak D match, TRBD1 (6 bases). V shed 1 base and J shed 7 bases, with 16 bases lying between them. Germline lookup yields CDR1 SGHAT and CDR2 FQNNGV. This CDR3 spans 16 amino acids. The chain's CDR3 is CASSLGGGGRSGELFF. The CDR3 nucleotides read TGTGCCAGCAGCTTAGGAGGGGGTGGCCGAAGCGGGGAGCTGTTTTTT. Full variable domain (remainder filled in from reference TRBV11-2 and TRBJ2-2): EAGVAQSPRYKIIEKRQSVAFWCNPISGHATLYWYQQILGQGPKLLIQFQNNGVVDDSQLPKDRFSAERLKGVDSTLKIQPAKLEDSAVYLCASSLGGGGRSGELFFGEGSRLTVL.

The chain links TRBV27 to TRBJ2-1; TRBD2 aligns across 9 bases. V gave up 4 bases and J gave up 5 bases; unmatched junction bases: 3. Germline-derived CDR1 and CDR2 are MNHEY and SMNVEV (reference sequence). There are 14 residues in the CDR3. CDR3 bases: TGTGCCAGCAGTTACGCTAGCGGGGACAATGAGCAGTTCTTC. Translated, it gives CASSYASGDNEQFF.

The rearrangement links TRBV12-3 or TRBV12-4 to TRBJ1-1, with D perhaps TRBD1 (6 bases). V was shortened by 5 bases and J by 3 bases, with 10 bases between the two germline ends. The CDR3 loop spans 13 amino acids. CDR3 sequence: CASSKGGYTEAFF. The DNA for the CDR3 is TGTGCCAGCAGTAAGGGGGGTTACACTGAAGCTTTCTTT.

This clonotype was seen repeatedly, ten times or more. This chain connects TRBV11-2 to TRBJ1-1; D unresolved. Germline V gives CDR1 SGHAT, CDR2 FQNNGV. Trimming removed 5 bases from V and 5 bases from J, with 12 bases in between. The CDR3 extends over 13 amino acids. The CDR3 reads CASSLGYLTEAFF. CDR3 coding DNA: TGTGCCAGCAGCCTCGGGTATTTAACTGAAGCTTTCTTT.

This chain connects TRBV28 to TRBJ1-5, with TRBD1 as a possible D gene (5 bases). The CDR3 extends over 14 amino acids. Germline-derived CDR1 and CDR2 are MDHEN and SYDVKM. Trimming cost V 5 bases and J 5 bases, with 13 bases left between them. CDR3 sequence reads: CASSGGQADQPQHF. CDR3 nucleotide sequence: TGTGCCAGCAGTGGAGGACAAGCGGATCAGCCCCAGCATTTT.

The chain links TRBV12-3 or TRBV12-4 to TRBJ2-3; 10 bases align to TRBD2. Germline trimming cut 6 bases from V and 8 bases from J; bases unmatched to any gene: 14. CDR3 length: 16 residues. The CDR3 DNA sequence: TGTGCCAGCAGAGTGGGGGCGTCTAGCGGGAGCGCTACGCAGTATTTT. It specifies CASRVGASSGSATQYF.

In this sample, this clonotype turned up many times. This chain uses TRBV2 with TRBJ2-3, with 8 bases lining up with TRBD2. Germline-derived CDR1 and CDR2 are SNHLY and FYNNEI. V shed 6 bases, J shed 4 bases, and the junction held 9 bases outside the gene matches. The CDR3 has 15 residues. The CDR3 is CASSDRLAHADTQYF. CDR3 DNA sequence: TGTGCCAGCAGCGACCGACTAGCGCATGCAGATACGCAGTATTTT. Supplemented by reference TRBV2 and TRBJ2-3, the full variable domain reads EPEVTQTPSHQVTQMGQEVILRCVPISNHLYFYWYRQILGQKVEFLVSFYNNEISEKSEIFDDQFSVERPDGSNFTLKIRSTKLEDSAMYFCASSDRLAHADTQYFGPGTRLTVL.

This clonotype has more than one count but fewer than ten. The chain has TRBV20-1 and TRBJ2-7; D is perhaps TRBD2 (6 bases). Trimming left V 6 bases short and J 4 bases short, with 19 bases between. CDR1 is DFQATT and CDR2 is SNEGSKA in the germline V gene (reference sequence). The CDR3 has 14 residues. The CDR3 sequence is CSAPRGGDVYEQYF. DNA for the CDR3: TGCAGTGCCCCACGCGGAGGGGATGTATACGAGCAGTACTTC.

The sample holds a few counts of this clonotype. The V gene is TRBV6-2 or TRBV6-3, the J gene TRBJ2-2; 8 bases match TRBD2. CDR1 and CDR2 from the germline V gene are MNHEY and SVGEGT. The V and J ends lost 2 bases and 6 bases, in that order; junction bases with no gene match: 8. The CDR3 spans 16 residues. CDR3 region: CASSYIPGGLPGELFF. In DNA form, the CDR3 reads TGTGCCAGCAGTTACATCCCGGGGGGGCTTCCCGGGGAGCTGTTTTTT.

This clonotype appeared many times. The chain joins TRBV29-1 to TRBJ1-1, with TRBD1 matching over 10 bases. The CDR3 contains 14 residues. V shed 6 bases, J shed 4 bases, and the junction held 8 bases outside the gene matches. CDR1 is SQVTM, CDR2 ANQGSEA, per germline. CDR3 amino acids: CSVLTGGLGTEAFF. The CDR3 nucleotides read TGCAGCGTGTTGACAGGGGGCCTGGGCACTGAAGCTTTCTTT. The entire variable domain, with the rest obtained from reference TRBV29-1 and TRBJ1-1, is as follows: SAVISQKPSRDICQRGTSLTIQCQVDSQVTMMFWYRQQPGQSLTLIATANQGSEATYESGFVIDKFPISRPNLTFSTLTVSNMSPEDSSIYLCSVLTGGLGTEAFFGQGTRLTVV.

The chain carries TRBV2 and TRBJ2-3, with D tentatively TRBD2 (6 bases). CDR1 and CDR2 (germline): SNHLY, FYNNEI. This CDR3 spans 17 amino acids. V was clipped by 5 bases and J by 0 bases, with 18 bases between them. This CDR3 reads CASSPFGGTYSTDTQYF. In nucleotides, the CDR3 is TGTGCCAGCAGTCCTTTCGGGGGAACGTATAGCACAGATACGCAGTATTTT.

This clonotype was detected many times. The chain employs TRBV20-1 and TRBJ1-2; 8 bases line up with TRBD1. V was clipped by 6 bases and J by 0 bases; unmatched bases: 18. Germline CDR1 is DFQATT and CDR2 is SNEGSKA (reference sequence). The CDR3 is 18 residues long. The CDR3 DNA reads as TGCAGTGCCGCGGGGGGAGGAGGCGGGACAGGAGCTAACTATGGCTACACCTTC. Translating gives CSAAGGGGGTGANYGYTF.

In the case of this clonotype: This may be a read error, as it is one base from a much larger clone. The chain couples TRBV11-3 to TRBJ2-1; 7 bases fit TRBD2. CDR1 is SGHNT, CDR2 YENEEA, per germline. This CDR3 contains 15 residues. J gave up 5 bases and V 5 bases, and 9 bases lay outside the gene matches. Here the CDR3 DNA reads TGTGCCAGCAGCCCCTGGGGACTAACGGACAATGAGCAGTTCTTC. Its translation: CASSPWGLTDNEQFF.

The chain recombines TRBV19 with TRBJ2-1, with D possibly being TRBD1 (5 bases). The CDR3 has 14 residues. Germline CDR1 is LNHDA and CDR2 is SQIVND (reference sequence). V shed 6 bases and J shed 0 bases, with 9 bases lying between them. CDR3 in DNA: TGTGCCAGTAGCACAGGTCTCTCCTACAATGAGCAGTTCTTC. Protein sequence: CASSTGLSYNEQFF.

This sequence joins TRBV2 and TRBJ2-7; 9 bases line up with TRBD1. Trimming cost V 4 bases and J 4 bases; bases outside gene matches: 5. The CDR3 contains 14 residues. The germline V gene encodes CDR1 SNHLY and CDR2 FYNNEI. The CDR3 bases are TGTGCCAGCAGTGGGATGGGACAGGGATACGAGCAGTACTTC. It codes for CASSGMGQGYEQYF.

Many counts were recorded for this clonotype. The genes are TRBV3-1 and TRBJ1-6, with no clear D. The V and J ends lost 2 bases and 6 bases respectively, with 8 bases between them. There are 14 residues in the CDR3. Per the germline V gene, CDR1 is LGHDT and CDR2 is YNNKEL (reference sequence). Here the CDR3 reads CASSQSVSNSPLHF. The CDR3 DNA reads as TGTGCCAGCAGCCAATCTGTCTCTAATTCACCCCTCCACTTT.

CDR3 in amino acids: CSAISGSAANVLTF. CDR3 DNA sequence: TGCAGTGCGATTAGCGGGAGCGCGGCCAACGTCCTGACTTTC. The chain links TRBV20-1 to TRBJ2-6; 9 bases match TRBD2. V dropped 6 bases and J dropped 6; count of bases not matched to a gene: 6. The V gene's germline CDR1 is DFQATT and CDR2 SNEGSKA (reference sequence). The CDR3 is made up of 14 amino acids.

This clonotype was detected ten times or more. V is TRBV7-9 and J is TRBJ2-1, with TRBD1 matching 10 bases. J was trimmed by 7 bases and V by 6 bases; bases with no gene match: 9. CDR1 and CDR2 from the germline V gene are SEHNR and FQNEAQ (reference sequence). The CDR3 is 15 amino acids. DNA for the CDR3: TGTGCCAGCAGTTCCGGGACAGGGGTAACGAATGAGCAGTTCTTC. It specifies CASSSGTGVTNEQFF.

This clonotype was observed a single time. The junction departs from the called germline gene at one end, perhaps through a read error. The chain is built from TRBV18 and TRBJ2-2; 12 nucleotides align to TRBD2. The CDR3 consists of 17 residues. From germline, CDR1 is KGHSH and CDR2 LQKENI. DNA of the CDR3: TGTGCCAGCTCAGGGACTAGCGGGCACGCGAACACCAGGGAGCTGTTTTTT. This gives the protein CASSGTSGHANTRELFF.